A single sample is the source of the 25 T cell receptor beta chains below, sequenced in a study of Graves' ophthalmopathy and Graves' hyperthyroidism. RNA transcripts were the template, and TCR beta CDR3 regions were amplified from them. HTBI primers were used in a first-round RT-PCR, which preceded a second-round multiplex PCR. TCRdb passed the multiplex PCR reads through MiXCR, listing each CDR3 protein once. Seen here are roughly 700,000 distinct CDR3 sequences, roughly 40% observed once, and the top ten hold around 40%. Sample: peripheral blood. The receptors were sampled from an adult man with Graves' ophthalmopathy.

Remarks on this clonotype: One junction end disagrees with the germline gene, perhaps due to a read error. This chain joins TRBV10-3 and TRBJ2-5; 8 bases align to TRBD1. Germline loops: CDR1 ENHRY, CDR2 SYGVKD. This CDR3 has 11 amino acids. The CDR3 loop is CAISRTGILDF. CDR3 nucleotides: TGTGCCATCAGCAGGACAGGGATCTTGGACTTC.

This clonotype occurred many times. The genes are TRBV10-3 and TRBJ1-1; D is perhaps TRBD1 (5 bases). Trimming removed 2 bases at V and 7 bases at J, with 11 bases between. This CDR3 spans 13 amino acids. Germline V gene lookup returns CDR1 ENHRY and CDR2 SYGVKD. The CDR3 DNA follows: TGTGCCATCAGTGAGGGGGGAGGAGGTGAAGCTTTCTTT. Translating gives CAISEGGGGEAFF.

In the case of this clonotype: Sequence at one end of the junction differs from germline and may be a read error. The chain recombines TRBV19 with TRBJ2-6, with 7 bases matching TRBD2. This CDR3 is 16 amino acids long. Per germline, CDR1 LNHDA and CDR2 SQIVND (reference sequence). The CDR3 coding sequence is TGTGCCAGTAGTATAGGGGGAGGGCTAGGGGCCAACGCCCTGACTTTC. It yields the protein CASSIGGGLGANALTF. Filled out from reference TRBV19 and TRBJ2-6, the complete variable domain reads DGGITQSPKYLFRKEGQNVTLSCEQNLNHDAMYWYRQDPGQGLRLIYYSQIVNDFQKGDIAEGYSVSREKKESFPLTVTSAQKNPTAFYLCASSIGGGLGANALTFGAGSRLTVL.

This clonotype has a handful of counts. CDR3 sequence reads: CASTPYLSGDQYF. CDR3 nucleotides: TGTGCCAGCACCCCTTACCTCAGCGGAGACCAGTACTTC. V usage is TRBV6-2 or TRBV6-3 and J usage is TRBJ2-5; a possible D gene is TRBD2 (5 bases). V was trimmed by 7 bases and J by 10 bases, leaving 19 bases between them. This CDR3 contains 13 residues. Germline V CDR1 and CDR2: MNHEY, SVGEGT.

This clonotype was counted ten times or more. The chain couples TRBV19 to TRBJ2-6; D unclear. V was shortened by 6 bases and J by 0 bases, with 6 bases between the two germline ends. In germline, CDR1 is LNHDA, CDR2 SQIVND (reference sequence). This CDR3 is built from 14 residues. In nucleotides, the CDR3 is TGTGCCAGTAGCGCGTCCTCTGGGGCCAACGTCCTGACTTTC. Amino acid sequence: CASSASSGANVLTF.

This clonotype was observed at least ten times. The V and J genes are TRBV9 and TRBJ2-7; 7 bases match TRBD2. CDR1 is SGDLS and CDR2 is YYNGEE in the germline V gene. The trim removed 7 bases at V and 6 bases at J, leaving 4 bases unmatched. This CDR3 is 11 amino acids long. In nucleotides, the CDR3 is TGTGCCAGCGGGAGGGGATCCGAGCAGTACTTC. The encoded protein is CASGRGSEQYF.

This clonotype was counted ten times or more. V gene TRBV2 combines with J gene TRBJ2-6; D perhaps matches TRBD1 (6 bases). The germline V gene has CDR1 SNHLY and CDR2 FYNNEI. V dropped 1 base and J dropped 2 bases, with 6 bases sitting between them. The CDR3 extends over 15 amino acids. The DNA for the CDR3 is TGTGCCAGCAGTGAAGAGGGGGCTGGGGCCAACGTCCTGACTTTC. It is translated as CASSEEGAGANVLTF.

The V and J genes are TRBV30 and TRBJ1-2, with D possibly being TRBD1 (6 bases). Trimming pared 7 bases from V and 8 bases from J, leaving 11 bases between. Germline V gives CDR1 GTSNPN, CDR2 SVGIG (reference sequence). The CDR3 is made up of 10 amino acids. The CDR3 protein is CAYYRVGYTF. The CDR3 DNA reads as TGTGCCTACTACAGGGTCGGCTACACCTTC.

This clonotype was counted between two and nine times. V usage is TRBV7-9 and J usage is TRBJ1-3; 8 nucleotides match TRBD1. Germline loops: CDR1 SEHNR, CDR2 FQNEAQ (reference sequence). J gave up 3 bases and V 6 bases, and 4 bases lay outside the gene matches. The CDR3 contains 14 residues. CDR3 amino acids: CASRSTGDGNTIYF. CDR3 in DNA: TGTGCCAGCAGATCGACAGGGGATGGAAACACCATATATTTT.

This clonotype was detected only once. A read error is possible here, since a much larger clone lies one base away. This chain connects TRBV7-9 to TRBJ1-2; D is possibly TRBD1 (5 bases). This CDR3 comprises 16 residues. Trimming cost V 3 bases and J 3 bases, with 17 bases left between them. Germline lookup yields CDR1 SEHNR and CDR2 FQNEAQ (reference sequence). The CDR3 protein is CASSFSGTAIYYGYTF. The CDR3 DNA reads TGTGCCAGCAGCTTCTCGGGGACGGCGATCTACTATGGCTACACCTTC.

Notes on this clonotype: This may be a read error: a much more frequent sequence differs by one nucleotide. The chain is built from TRBV2 and TRBJ2-2, with 7 bases aligning to TRBD1. Germline CDR1 and CDR2: SNHLY and FYNNEI. CDR3 length: 17 residues. Here the CDR3 reads CASSPDRDSHNTGEPFF. CDR3 DNA: TGTGCCAGCAGTCCTGACCGGGACAGCCATAACACCGGGGAGCCGTTTTTT.

The chain recombines TRBV2 with TRBJ2-7; D is uncertain. The germline CDR1 and CDR2 sequences are SNHLY and FYNNEI. The CDR3 is 14 amino acids. CDR3 protein: CARDRKGSLDEQYF. The CDR3, as DNA: TGTGCTAGAGATCGAAAGGGAAGCCTAGACGAGCAGTACTTC.

This clonotype was picked up a small number of times. DNA for the CDR3: TGCAGTGCTAGAGAGGATGGGGAAAAACTGTTTTTT. Its protein product is CSAREDGEKLFF. The chain joins TRBV20-1 to TRBJ1-4; D gene uncertain. The V and J ends lost 0 bases and 8 bases respectively, with 7 bases between them. The germline CDR1 and CDR2 sequences are DFQATT and SNEGSKA (reference sequence). This CDR3 region has 12 residues.

This clonotype was seen only once. The chain employs TRBV10-3 and TRBJ2-5, with D unresolved. V shed 10 bases and J shed 1 base, with 19 bases lying between them. Germline assignment: CDR1 ENHRY and CDR2 SYGVKD. The CDR3 spans 15 residues. The CDR3 sequence: CASSLRPISQETQYF. Written as DNA, the CDR3 is TGTGCCAGCAGCCTCCGTCCTATTTCCCAAGAGACCCAGTACTTC.

The chain is built from TRBV29-1 and TRBJ1-1; D is unclear. Trimming shortened V by 8 bases and J by 4 bases, and 11 bases separated the two germline ends. Germline V gives CDR1 SQVTM, CDR2 ANQGSEA. The CDR3 consists of 11 residues. CDR3 nucleotides: TGCAGCCTGACGGGGTTCACTGAAGCTTTCTTT. Protein product: CSLTGFTEAFF.

Details on this clonotype: This sequence may be a read error, since a much larger clone differs from it by one base. The gene calls are TRBV20-1 and TRBJ1-5, with 7 bases that match TRBD1. Germline lookup yields CDR1 DFQATT and CDR2 SNEGSKA (reference sequence). CDR3 length equals 14 residues. The CDR3 loop is CSGRALQGDQPQHF. The CDR3 region has the DNA TGCAGTGGTAGAGCGTTGCAGGGGGATCAGCCCCAGCATTTT.

The rearrangement links TRBV7-9 to TRBJ1-4; 8 positions match TRBD1. The V and J ends lost 8 bases and 0 bases, in that order; junction bases with no gene match: 2. The germline V gene has CDR1 SEHNR and CDR2 FQNEAQ (reference sequence). The CDR3 contains 14 residues. CDR3 in DNA: TGTGCCAGCGGACAGGGCCCAACTAATGAAAAACTGTTTTTT. Translated, it gives CASGQGPTNEKLFF.

Remarks on this clonotype: This clone may be a read error of a much larger clone one base away. This chain links TRBV11-2 with TRBJ2-5, with D perhaps matching TRBD2 (5 bases). V was pared by 4 bases and J by 9 bases, with 21 bases between. Germline assignment: CDR1 SGHAT and CDR2 FQNNGV. CDR3 length: 15 residues. The CDR3 bases are TGTGCCAGCAGCTCCCTACGTCCGAACAAGGAGGCCCAGTACTTC. Its protein product is CASSSLRPNKEAQYF.

This chain links TRBV7-9 with TRBJ2-2; 11 bases line up with TRBD2. V trimming: 8 bases; J trimming: 7 bases; junction bases outside the gene matches: 9. The CDR3 runs 15 residues. Germline values: CDR1 SEHNR, CDR2 FQNEAQ (reference sequence). The CDR3 coding sequence is TGTGCCAGCGGTATCCCCGGGACTAGCGGCGGGGAGCTGTTTTTT. Its translation is CASGIPGTSGGELFF.

The genes are TRBV24-1 and TRBJ2-7; 14 bases are shared with TRBD2. This CDR3 is built from 18 residues. Germline V gene lookup returns CDR1 KGHDR and CDR2 SFDVKD. The ends lost 4 bases at V and 6 bases at J; junction bases unmatched: 13. The CDR3 spells CATSDPLPGLAGDGEQYF. Here the CDR3 DNA reads TGTGCCACCAGTGACCCTCTACCGGGACTAGCGGGAGACGGCGAGCAGTACTTC.

The chain carries TRBV29-1 and TRBJ1-2; TRBD1 agrees at 8 bases. The length of the CDR3 is 11 residues. Trimming cost V 6 bases and J 8 bases; bases outside gene matches: 5. Germline V lookup: CDR1 SQVTM, CDR2 ANQGSEA. CDR3 nucleotides: TGCAGCGTCATGGACAGGGAGGGCTACACCTTC. Its protein product is CSVMDREGYTF.

The gene calls are TRBV6-5 and TRBJ2-7; the match to TRBD1 covers 7 bases. CDR1 and CDR2 from the germline V gene are MNHEY and SVGAGI. CDR3 length: 14 residues. J lost 2 bases, V lost 2 bases, and 3 bases had no gene match. The CDR3 here is CASSYDRATYEQYF. Written as DNA, the CDR3 is TGTGCCAGCAGTTACGACAGGGCAACCTACGAGCAGTACTTC.

The rearrangement uses TRBV15 and TRBJ2-6; D possibly corresponds to TRBD1 (6 bases). Trimming cost V 4 bases and J 15 bases, with 13 bases left between them. Germline assignment: CDR1 LNHNV and CDR2 YYDKDF (reference sequence). The CDR3 is 12 residues long. The CDR3 region is CATSTRGRGLTF. CDR3 DNA: TGTGCCACCAGCACCAGGGGCAGGGGCCTGACTTTC.

A single count supports this clonotype. This rearrangement joins TRBV10-3 to TRBJ1-5; 7 bases match TRBD1. The trim removed 10 bases at V and 1 base at J, leaving 10 bases unmatched. There are 15 residues in the CDR3. CDR1 is ENHRY, CDR2 SYGVKD, per germline. CDR3 nucleotides: TGTGCCAGCAGCCTAGGGGGCGAGAGCAATCAGCCCCAGCATTTT. Encoded protein: CASSLGGESNQPQHF.

Regarding this clonotype: A read error is likely, as this CDR3 ends without the conserved phenylalanine or tryptophan. Because the CDR3's place on the DNA is in doubt, the DNA is left out and the CDR3 is given as listed by TCRdb. This chain joins TRBV29-1 and TRBJ1-4; the table's D call of TRBD1 was not tested on the DNA. Looked up from germline, CDR1 is SQVTM and CDR2 is ANQGSEA. From its first to its last residue, the CDR3 has 9 amino acids. CDR3 protein: CSVARDAVY.